Listed here are 30 T cell receptor beta chains from one sample, sequenced in a study of Ad26.COV2.S vaccination and SARS-CoV-2 variants. The protocol was immunoSEQ multiplex PCR, while the TCRdb copy is restricted to in-frame clones and leaves out a portion. This sample has 180,000 or so clones, with roughly 89% found just once. Specimen: peripheral blood, collected after recovery from COVID-19. Receptor source: a human donor who had recovered from COVID-19.

This chain connects TRBV25-1 to TRBJ2-3, with 8 bases lining up with TRBD2. Germline values: CDR1 MGHDK, CDR2 SYGVNS. The CDR3 loop spans 17 amino acids. V shed 6 bases and J 1 base; nucleotides not matched to a gene: 12. Here the CDR3 DNA reads TGTGCCAGCAGCGACGATGGTAGCGGGATCGGCACAGATACGCAGTATTTT. Translating it yields CASSDDGSGIGTDTQYF.

The rearrangement links TRBV3-1 (or the pseudogene TRBV3-2) to TRBJ2-7; the D call may be TRBD1 or TRBD2 (5 bases each). The CDR3 spans 14 residues. Germline V gene sequence: CDR1 LGHDT, CDR2 YNNKEL (reference sequence). Trimming shortened V by 4 bases and J by 2 bases, and 12 bases separated the two germline ends. The CDR3 region is CASSLQPGPYEQYF. The CDR3 nucleotides read TGTGCCAGCAGCCTCCAACCGGGGCCCTACGAGCAGTACTTC.

This sequence joins TRBV5-8 and TRBJ2-7; 7 bases fit TRBD1. The CDR3 loop spans 14 amino acids. Trimming at V came to 4 bases and at J to 5 bases, leaving 9 bases not matched to a gene. Germline V lookup: CDR1 SGHTS, CDR2 YDEGEE. The CDR3 sequence is CASSLPTGFHEQYF. The CDR3 DNA is TGTGCCAGCAGCCTTCCGACAGGGTTCCACGAGCAGTACTTC.

The chain links TRBV29-1 to TRBJ2-5, with D unresolved. Germline V lookup: CDR1 SQVTM, CDR2 ANQGSEA. Trimming stripped 5 bases from V and 5 bases from J, with 12 bases between. CDR3 length: 12 residues. CDR3 region: CSVPTSLETQYF. CDR3 DNA: TGCAGCGTTCCGACGTCTTTGGAGACCCAGTACTTC.

CDR3 protein: CASSPDRGDSPLHF. The CDR3 DNA sequence: TGCGCCAGCAGCCCGGACAGGGGAGATTCACCCCTCCACTTT. The chain carries TRBV5-1 and TRBJ1-6; 9 bases map to TRBD1. The CDR3 extends over 14 amino acids. With 4 bases clipped from V and 8 bases from J, the junction kept 4 bases outside the gene matches. Germline CDR1 SGHRS, CDR2 YFSETQ.

The rearrangement joins TRBV6-5 to TRBJ1-1; D ambiguous. The germline CDR1 and CDR2 sequences are MNHEY and SVGAGI. This CDR3 contains 14 residues. Trimming took off 6 bases at V and 4 bases at J, with 15 bases between the two ends. CDR3 residues: CASSGREMITEAFF. The DNA for the CDR3 is TGTGCCAGCAGCGGAAGGGAAATGATCACTGAAGCTTTCTTT.

The chain combines TRBV24-1 with TRBJ2-1; perhaps D is TRBD1 or TRBD2 (5 bases each). Trimming took 3 bases from V and 6 from J, leaving 14 bases between them. This CDR3 contains 15 residues. Germline values: CDR1 KGHDR, CDR2 SFDVKD. The CDR3 region has the DNA TGTGCCACCAGTGATGTGGCAGGGAGCGGCAATGAGCAGTTCTTC. The encoded protein is CATSDVAGSGNEQFF.

The gene calls are TRBV19 and TRBJ2-7; 7 nucleotides line up with TRBD1. The V segment lost 4 bases and the J segment 6 bases; nucleotides outside the gene matches: 6. CDR3 length: 13 residues. CDR1 is LNHDA, CDR2 SQIVND, per germline (reference sequence). CDR3 nucleotides: TGTGCCAGTAGTACTCCGACAGGGCGCGAGCAGTACTTC. Encoded protein: CASSTPTGREQYF.

The chain uses TRBV28 and TRBJ2-7; no reliable D call. CDR3 length: 11 amino acids. Per the germline V gene, CDR1 is MDHEN and CDR2 is SYDVKM. V dropped 3 bases and J dropped 7 bases, with 7 bases sitting between them. The CDR3 DNA follows: TGTGCCAGCAGTTTCCGGCGAGAGCAGTACTTC. This codes for CASSFRREQYF.

V is TRBV10-1 and J is TRBJ2-1; D possibly corresponds to TRBD2 (5 bases). Trimming removed 4 bases from V and 3 bases from J, with 25 bases in between. The germline V gene has CDR1 WNHNN and CDR2 SYGVQD (reference sequence). This CDR3 region has 19 residues. The CDR3 DNA sequence: TGCGCCAGCAGTGTTCGCACTAGGGATTATGCGATCCTCTACAATGAGCAGTTCTTC. This translates into CASSVRTRDYAILYNEQFF.

The chain combines TRBV5-5 with TRBJ1-4; D gene uncertain. This CDR3 is 11 amino acids long. V lost 2 bases and J lost 13, with 9 bases in between. CDR1 and CDR2 (germline): SGHKS, YYEKEE (reference sequence). CDR3 DNA: TGTGCCAGCAGCTTCGAATCGGGACTGTTTTTT. Translation: CASSFESGLFF. Full variable domain (missing parts from reference TRBV5-5 and TRBJ1-4): DAGVTQSPTHLIKTRGQQVTLRCSPISGHKSVSWYQQVLGQGPQFIFQYYEKEERGRGNFPDRFSARQFPNYSSELNVNALLLGDSALYLCASSFESGLFFGSGTQLSVL.

For the CDR3, the DNA is TGTGCCAGCAGCAGAGCTCTTGACGGCCACAATGAGCAGTTCTTC. It encodes CASSRALDGHNEQFF. This chain links TRBV21-1 with TRBJ2-1. TRBV21-1 is an annotated pseudogene. This CDR3 is 15 amino acids long.

This rearrangement joins TRBV9 to TRBJ2-1; maybe TRBD2 (6 bases). This CDR3 spans 15 amino acids. Trimming left V 0 bases short and J 2 bases short, with 9 bases between. Germline CDR1 SGDLS, CDR2 YYNGEE. The CDR3 loop reads CASSVEAGPYNEQFF. CDR3 in DNA: TGTGCCAGCAGCGTAGAGGCGGGACCCTACAATGAGCAGTTCTTC. The variable domain in full, completed from reference TRBV9 and TRBJ2-1, reads DSGVTQTPKHLITATGQRVTLRCSPRSGDLSVYWYQQSLDQGLQFLIQYYNGEERAKGNILERFSAQQFPDLHSELNLSSLELGDSALYFCASSVEAGPYNEQFFGPGTRLTVL.

This sequence joins TRBV6-2 or TRBV6-3 and TRBJ1-4; D remains ambiguous. Trimming shortened V by 1 base and J by 4 bases, and 10 bases separated the two germline ends. This CDR3 is built from 15 residues. Germline V lookup: CDR1 MNHEY, CDR2 SVGEGT. This CDR3 reads CASSYFPGVNEKLFF. The DNA for the CDR3 is TGTGCCAGCAGTTACTTCCCTGGGGTTAATGAAAAACTGTTTTTT.

This chain's CDR3 is CASRGLAGGNEQFF. DNA of the CDR3: TGTGCCAGCAGGGGACTAGCGGGGGGGAATGAGCAGTTCTTC. The chain uses TRBV6-5 and TRBJ2-1, with 16 bases that match TRBD2. The CDR3 sequence is 14 residues long. With V trimmed by 6 bases and J by 7 bases, 0 bases remained unmatched. Germline V gene sequence: CDR1 MNHEY, CDR2 SVGAGI.

V usage is TRBV7-2 and J usage is TRBJ1-6; D is unresolved. Germline V CDR1 and CDR2: SGHTA, FQGNSA. CDR3 length equals 14 residues. V was clipped by 6 bases and J by 8 bases, with 14 bases between them. The DNA of the CDR3 is TGTGCCAGCAGTTACAAGACCCGGGATTCACCCCTCCACTTT. As protein: CASSYKTRDSPLHF.

This chain uses TRBV7-9 with TRBJ1-1, with unresolved D. This CDR3 has 11 residues. The V end lost 3 bases, the J end lost 8 bases, and 7 bases lay between the germline ends. Germline CDR1 is SEHNR and CDR2 is FQNEAQ (reference sequence). The CDR3 loop is CASSLMGEAFF. In DNA, the CDR3 is TGTGCCAGCAGCTTGATGGGGGAAGCTTTCTTT.

J is TRBJ2-3 and V is TRBV21-1; TRBD2, as called in the table, went unchecked against the DNA. TRBV21-1 is classified as a pseudogene. The CDR3 contains 17 residues. CDR3 sequence: CASNVFGGAGGVDTQYF. The CDR3 DNA reads as TGTGCCAGCAACGTCTTTGGGGGGGCGGGGGGAGTAGATACGCAGTATTTT.

This chain links TRBV6-1 with TRBJ2-7; D may be TRBD1 (5 bases). Deletions cut 3 bases from V and 4 bases from J, with 13 bases between. This CDR3 comprises 14 residues. From germline, CDR1 is MNHNS and CDR2 SASEGT. The CDR3 spells CASSDPQGLYEQYF. CDR3 DNA: TGTGCCAGCAGTGACCCCCAGGGATTATACGAGCAGTACTTC.

The genes are TRBV27 and TRBJ2-7; D perhaps matches TRBD1 (6 bases). The CDR3 is 14 residues long. Trimming shortened V by 2 bases and J by 0 bases, and 8 bases separated the two germline ends. CDR1 is MNHEY, CDR2 SMNVEV, per germline (reference sequence). The CDR3 DNA reads as TGTGCCAGCAGTTTACTGACAGGCTCCTACGAGCAGTACTTC. Translated: CASSLLTGSYEQYF.

This chain uses TRBV28 with TRBJ2-2; D not certain. Trimming cost V 2 bases and J 4 bases, with 8 bases left between them. Germline values: CDR1 MDHEN, CDR2 SYDVKM. The CDR3 totals 14 residues. The CDR3 loop reads CASSLPGSTGELFF. CDR3 nucleotide sequence: TGTGCCAGCAGTTTACCCGGTTCCACCGGGGAGCTGTTTTTT.

The rearrangement joins TRBV30 to TRBJ1-6; D is perhaps TRBD1 (5 bases). With 3 bases removed from V and 9 bases from J, the gap between germline ends came to 21 bases. In germline, CDR1 is GTSNPN, CDR2 SVGIG (reference sequence). CDR3 length: 16 amino acids. CDR3 sequence reads: CAWSAYHGGEISPLHF. For the CDR3, the DNA is TGTGCCTGGAGCGCGTACCATGGGGGGGAGATTTCACCCCTCCACTTT.

The V call is TRBV19, the J call TRBJ1-1, with 7 bases lining up with TRBD1. Germline trimming cut 7 bases from V and 3 bases from J; bases unmatched to any gene: 23. CDR3 size: 19 residues. The germline V gene encodes CDR1 LNHDA and CDR2 SQIVND (reference sequence). CDR3 bases: TGTGCCAGTAAGAGGGGAGGGGACAGTTGGGCGTTTGTGGACACTGAAGCTTTCTTT. Encoded protein: CASKRGGDSWAFVDTEAFF.

The V call is TRBV18, the J call TRBJ1-2; 8 bases match TRBD1. CDR3 size: 12 residues. V lost 4 bases, J lost 8 bases, and 3 bases stayed unmatched. Germline V CDR1 and CDR2: KGHSH, LQKENI. In nucleotides, the CDR3 is TGTGCCAGCTCACTAGGACAGGGCGGCTACACCTTC. Translation: CASSLGQGGYTF.

This chain links TRBV25-1 with TRBJ1-6; no reliable D call. CDR3 size: 13 residues. Per germline, CDR1 MGHDK and CDR2 SYGVNS. V was shortened by 7 bases and J by 12 bases, with 16 bases between the two germline ends. The CDR3 protein is CASTRETVGPLHF. DNA for the CDR3: TGTGCCAGCACCCGGGAGACTGTGGGACCCCTCCACTTT.

V gene TRBV7-9 combines with J gene TRBJ1-1; D remains unclear. Per the germline V gene, CDR1 is SEHNR and CDR2 is FQNEAQ (reference sequence). This CDR3 contains 11 residues. Trimming stripped 4 bases from V and 3 bases from J, with 3 bases between. The CDR3 sequence is CASSWDTEAFF. As DNA, the CDR3 is TGTGCCAGCAGCTGGGACACTGAAGCTTTCTTT.

The V gene is TRBV10-1, the J gene TRBJ2-3; D not resolved. V gave up 5 bases and J gave up 2 bases, with 5 bases separating them. This CDR3 region has 12 residues. The germline gives CDR1 WNHNN, CDR2 SYGVQD (reference sequence). CDR3 nucleotide sequence: TGCGCCAGCAGTCCCTCCACAGATACGCAGTATTTT. Protein product: CASSPSTDTQYF.

This chain connects TRBV29-1 to TRBJ2-7, with TRBD1 identical over 8 bases. V lost 5 bases, J lost 3 bases, and 9 bases stayed unmatched. The CDR3 runs 14 residues. Germline values: CDR1 SQVTM, CDR2 ANQGSEA. The CDR3 loop reads CSVKGTGSGYEQYF. The CDR3 region has the DNA TGCAGCGTTAAAGGGACAGGTAGTGGCTACGAGCAGTACTTC.

This clone has a single count. The chain combines TRBV2 with TRBJ2-1, with D perhaps matching TRBD2 (5 bases). The CDR3 is made up of 14 amino acids. The V and J ends lost 8 bases and 6 bases respectively, with 17 bases between them. The germline gives CDR1 SNHLY, CDR2 FYNNEI. The CDR3 coding sequence is TGTGCCAGCGAGCGGATTACTGGGCTCAATGAGCAGTTCTTC. It codes for CASERITGLNEQFF.

V gene TRBV5-6 combines with J gene TRBJ1-6; 10 bases match TRBD1. Germline V CDR1 and CDR2: SGHDT, YYEEEE. V trimming: 5 bases; J trimming: 0 bases; junction bases outside the gene matches: 5. This CDR3 comprises 17 residues. The CDR3 spells CASSFWTGGSYNSPLHF. In nucleotides, the CDR3 is TGTGCCAGCAGTTTTTGGACAGGGGGCTCCTATAATTCACCCCTCCACTTT.